This TCR beta chain derives from a study of T cell changes during pregnancy in multiple sclerosis. The germline V and J ends were trimmed by 5 bases and 3 bases, with 16 bases remaining between them. The CDR3 extends over 16 amino acids. Germline assignment: CDR1 SEHNR and CDR2 FQNEAQ (reference sequence). This table comes from immunoSEQ multiplex PCR, and its TCRdb copy is limited to in-frame clones, with some not included. The sample yields tens of thousands of clones, about 89% seen once. In its sample, this clone ranks as medium-sized. This sequence was found in a female donor in good health, enrolled as a control in a pregnancy study. Sequencing used peripheral blood, obtained in the first trimester of pregnancy. V usage is TRBV7-9 and J usage is TRBJ1-4; D is undetermined. The DNA for the CDR3 is TGTGCCAGCAGCCCTAAATTGTCATACGCTAATGAAAAACTGTTTTTT. It is translated as CASSPKLSYANEKLFF.